This TCR beta chain was retrieved from a study of blood T cell repertoires in COVID-19. Study background: Samples taken during acute and convalescent COVID-19 were collected in the United States, Italy and Spain.

Germline lookup yields CDR1 SNHLY and CDR2 FYNNEI. The CDR3 spans 15 residues. V lost 7 bases and J lost 8; bases outside the gene matches: 10. Followed longitudinally, the Seattle patients had been enrolled during active infection. Clones were sequenced by immunoSEQ multiplex PCR, and TCRdb holds only the in-frame ones, with some missing. The sample holds around 460,000 clones, 70% to 90% seen once. This clonotype was sampled from a man aged 18 to 29 with COVID-19, enrolled during active disease. Input material: peripheral blood. The chain couples TRBV2 to TRBJ2-2; 10 bases agree with TRBD2. The CDR3 here is CASTGSGRASGELFF. CDR3 in DNA: TGTGCCAGCACCGGGAGCGGGAGGGCCTCGGGGGAGCTGTTTTTT.